The sample holds many counts of the clone carrying this TCR beta chain. No antigen is known for it. Libraries of TCR beta came from quantitative 5'-RACE with molecular barcodes. Via MiXCR, TCRdb re-called the 5' RACE reads, giving one row per CDR3 protein. Among approximately 220,000 distinct CDR3 sequences, roughly 26% were seen once, and the ten largest hold roughly 6.7%. The data belong to a study of CD8 T cells in ankylosing spondylitis. The germline V gene encodes CDR1 SGHVS and CDR2 FQNEAQ. This CDR3 has 13 amino acids. The V end was cut by 1 base, the J end by 4 bases, with 5 bases between. Study findings and constraints: Before this, some motif variants had been reported in reactive arthritis synovial fluid and blood. The authors found the disease-linked clones to be CD8+ and relatively rare in peripheral blood. Reported data indicate significant enrichment of disease-linked clones within matched ankylosing spondylitis synovial fluid.

The V call is TRBV7-8, the J call TRBJ1-3; D gene ambiguous. Material for sequencing was blood, either unsorted or a sorted T cell fraction (not recorded which). The TCR sequence derives from a male donor with ankylosing spondylitis or in good health (not recorded which). CDR3 sequence: CASSLGFGNTIYF. DNA for the CDR3: TGTGCCAGCAGCTTAGGTTTCGGAAACACCATATATTTT.